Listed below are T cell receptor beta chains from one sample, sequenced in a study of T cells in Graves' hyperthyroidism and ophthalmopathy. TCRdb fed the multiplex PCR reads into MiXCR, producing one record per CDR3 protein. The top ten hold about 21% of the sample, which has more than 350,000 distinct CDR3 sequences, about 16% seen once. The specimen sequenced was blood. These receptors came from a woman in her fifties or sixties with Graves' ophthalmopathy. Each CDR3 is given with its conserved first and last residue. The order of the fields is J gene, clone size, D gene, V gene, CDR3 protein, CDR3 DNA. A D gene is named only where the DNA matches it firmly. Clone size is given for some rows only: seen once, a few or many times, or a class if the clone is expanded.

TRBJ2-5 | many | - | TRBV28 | CATGTEVKTQYF | TGTGCCACCGGGACGGAGGTGAAGACCCAGTACTTC
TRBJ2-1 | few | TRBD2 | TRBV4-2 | CASSQDRLAGGLGYNEQFF | TGTGCCAGCAGCCAAGATCGCCTAGCGGGAGGCTTGGGATACAATGAGCAGTTCTTC
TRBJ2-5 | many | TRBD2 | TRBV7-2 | CASSFLTSGSGETQYF | TGTGCCAGCAGCTTTTTGACTAGCGGGAGTGGGGAGACCCAGTACTTC
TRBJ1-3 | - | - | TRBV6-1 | CASSPTPGRRSGNTIYF | TGTGCCAGCAGTCCCACTCCGGGACGGCGCTCTGGAAACACCATATATTTT
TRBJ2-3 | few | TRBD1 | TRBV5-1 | CASSLEQGVGTQYF | TGCGCCAGCAGCTTGGAACAGGGGGTGGGTACGCAGTATTTT
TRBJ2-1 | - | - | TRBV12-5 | CASGSVPSGPHNEQFF | TGTGCTAGTGGTTCGGTTCCCAGCGGTCCCCACAATGAGCAGTTCTTC
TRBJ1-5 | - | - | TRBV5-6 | CASSLALGAADQPQHF | TGTGCCAGCAGCTTGGCCCTGGGGGCGGCCGATCAGCCCCAGCATTTT
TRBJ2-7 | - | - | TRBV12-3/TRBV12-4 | CASSSLSFCEQYF | TGTGCCAGCAGTTCTTTATCGTTCTGCGAGCAGTACTTC
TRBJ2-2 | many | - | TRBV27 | CASSQRGGENTGELFF | TGTGCCAGCAGTCAACGTGGAGGGGAAAACACCGGGGAGCTGTTTTTT
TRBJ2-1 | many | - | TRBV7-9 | CASSLHVVHNEQFF | TGTGCCAGCAGCTTACATGTAGTACACAATGAGCAGTTCTTC
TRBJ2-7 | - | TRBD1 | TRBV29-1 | CSARGTEDYEQYF | TGCAGCGCCCGTGGGACAGAGGACTACGAGCAGTACTTC
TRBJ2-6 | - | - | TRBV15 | CATGGQADSGANVLTF | TGTGCCACAGGTGGGCAGGCCGACTCTGGGGCCAACGTCCTGACTTTC
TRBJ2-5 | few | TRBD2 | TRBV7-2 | CASSLGLAGGPWETQYF | TGTGCCAGCAGCTTAGGACTAGCGGGAGGGCCTTGGGAGACCCAGTACTTC
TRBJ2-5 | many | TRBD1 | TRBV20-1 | CSARDQRRWTGGSETQYF | TGCAGTGCTAGAGATCAACGGAGATGGACAGGGGGGTCAGAGACCCAGTACTTC
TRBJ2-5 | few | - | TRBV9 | CASSVGPPIGETQYF | TGTGCCAGCAGCGTGGGTCCCCCCATTGGAGAGACCCAGTACTTC
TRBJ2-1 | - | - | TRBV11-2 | CASSPVGGTPSYNEQFF | TGTGCCAGCAGCCCCGTGGGCGGGACCCCCTCCTACAATGAGCAGTTCTTC
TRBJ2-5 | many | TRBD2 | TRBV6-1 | CASTPPAGGTETQYF | TGTGCCAGCACCCCCCCAGCGGGAGGTACGGAGACCCAGTACTTC
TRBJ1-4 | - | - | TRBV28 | CASSLITAPNEKLFF | TGTGCCAGCAGTTTGATCACGGCCCCTAATGAAAAACTGTTTTTT
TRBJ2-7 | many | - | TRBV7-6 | CASSGPSYEQYF | TGTGCCAGCAGCGGGCCCTCCTACGAGCAGTACTTC
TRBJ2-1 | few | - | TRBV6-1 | CASSPAGAGTYNEQFF | TGTGCCAGCAGTCCCGCCGGAGCGGGTACGTACAATGAGCAGTTCTTC
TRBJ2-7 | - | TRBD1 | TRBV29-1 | CSGRQGSGEQYF | TGCAGCGGAAGACAGGGTTCGGGCGAGCAGTACTTC
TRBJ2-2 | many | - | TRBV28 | CASSPPIGTGELFF | TGTGCCAGCAGTCCCCCTATCGGCACCGGGGAGCTGTTTTTT
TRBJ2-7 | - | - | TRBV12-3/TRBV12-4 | CASSSNPGEQYF | TGTGCCAGCAGTTCGAATCCGGGAGAGCAGTACTTC
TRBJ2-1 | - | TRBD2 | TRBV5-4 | CASSLGLAPQQFF | TGTGCCAGCAGCTTGGGACTAGCTCCACAACAGTTCTTC
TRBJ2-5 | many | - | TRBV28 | CASSYGLNAQETQYF | TGTGCCAGCAGCTATGGACTCAACGCCCAAGAGACCCAGTACTTC
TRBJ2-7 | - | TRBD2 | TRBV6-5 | CASSYTSGRTAQYF | TGTGCCAGCAGTTACACGAGCGGGAGGACGGCGCAGTACTTC
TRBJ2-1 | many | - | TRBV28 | CASSLPTEVEQFF | TGTGCCAGCAGTTTACCGACAGAGGTTGAGCAGTTCTTC
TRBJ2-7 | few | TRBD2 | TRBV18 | CASSPSGGRARYEQYF | TGTGCCAGCTCTCCTTCTGGCGGGAGGGCCCGATACGAGCAGTACTTC
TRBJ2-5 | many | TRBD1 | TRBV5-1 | CASSSGDSQETQYF | TGCGCCAGCAGCTCCGGGGACAGCCAAGAGACCCAGTACTTC
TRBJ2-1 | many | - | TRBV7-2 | CASSLADTPWNEQFF | TGTGCCAGCAGCTTAGCGGACACCCCTTGGAATGAGCAGTTCTTC
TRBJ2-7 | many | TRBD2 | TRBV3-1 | CASSLLATKNEQYF | TGTGCCAGCAGCCTACTAGCGACTAAAAACGAGCAGTACTTC
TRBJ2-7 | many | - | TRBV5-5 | CASSLVQHFSYEQYF | TGTGCCAGCAGCTTGGTCCAGCACTTCTCCTACGAGCAGTACTTC
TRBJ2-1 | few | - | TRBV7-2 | CASSWVVGNEQFF | TGTGCCAGCAGCTGGGTCGTTGGTAATGAGCAGTTCTTC
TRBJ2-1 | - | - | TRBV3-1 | CASSHAWRDSYNEQFF | TGTGCCAGCAGCCATGCCTGGCGGGACTCCTACAATGAGCAGTTCTTC
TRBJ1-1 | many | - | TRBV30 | CAWSAGWRQKRAEAFF | TGTGCCTGGAGTGCGGGTTGGCGCCAGAAGCGCGCTGAAGCTTTCTTT
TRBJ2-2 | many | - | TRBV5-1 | CASSPPQNTGELFF | TGCGCCAGCAGCCCCCCGCAGAACACCGGGGAGCTGTTTTTT
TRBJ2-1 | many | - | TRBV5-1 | CASSHSVDEQFF | TGCGCCAGCAGCCATAGCGTCGATGAGCAGTTCTTC
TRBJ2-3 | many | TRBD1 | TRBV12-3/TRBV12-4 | CASSSRGTGVIGPTDTQYF | TGTGCCAGCAGTTCAAGGGGGACAGGGGTGATAGGACCCACAGATACGCAGTATTTT
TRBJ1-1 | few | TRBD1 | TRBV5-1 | CASSGGTGANTEAFF | TGCGCCAGCAGCGGGGGGACAGGGGCAAACACTGAAGCTTTCTTT
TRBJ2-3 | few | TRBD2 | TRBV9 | CASSVGRGESGRRSDTQYF | TGTGCCAGCAGCGTAGGCCGGGGAGAGAGCGGGAGGAGGTCAGATACGCAGTATTTT
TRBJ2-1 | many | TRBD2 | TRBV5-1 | CASSLPTSGGSYNEQFF | TGCGCCAGCAGCCTCCCGACTAGCGGGGGCTCCTACAATGAGCAGTTCTTC
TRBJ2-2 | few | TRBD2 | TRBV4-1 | CASSKVLAGGDYTGELFF | TGCGCCAGCAGCAAAGTGCTAGCGGGAGGGGACTACACCGGGGAGCTGTTTTTT
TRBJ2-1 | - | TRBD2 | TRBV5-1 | CASSQISGGYNEQFF | TGCGCCAGCAGCCAGATTTCGGGAGGGTACAATGAGCAGTTCTTC
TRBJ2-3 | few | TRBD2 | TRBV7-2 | CASSLSLAGADTQYF | TGTGCCAGCAGCTTATCCCTAGCGGGAGCAGATACGCAGTATTTT
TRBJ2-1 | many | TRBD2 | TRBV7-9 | CASSLGLALVYNEQFF | TGTGCCAGCAGCTTAGGACTAGCTCTTGTCTACAATGAGCAGTTCTTC
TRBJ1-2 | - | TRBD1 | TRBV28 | CASSPGTGFYGYTF | TGTGCCAGCAGTCCCGGGACAGGGTTCTATGGCTACACCTTC
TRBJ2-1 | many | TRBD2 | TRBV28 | CASSAPGLATDEQFF | TGTGCCAGCAGTGCCCCGGGACTAGCAACCGATGAGCAGTTCTTC
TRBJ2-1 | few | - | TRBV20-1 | CSARSRLPKPSYNEQFF | TGCAGTGCTAGGTCTCGACTCCCAAAACCCTCCTACAATGAGCAGTTCTTC
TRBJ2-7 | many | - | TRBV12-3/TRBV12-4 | CASSSGHSVYEQYF | TGTGCCAGCAGTTCCGGACATTCTGTGTACGAGCAGTACTTC
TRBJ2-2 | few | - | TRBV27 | CASSPRVTGELFF | TGTGCCAGCAGTCCACGGGTCACCGGGGAGCTGTTTTTT
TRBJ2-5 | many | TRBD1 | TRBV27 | CASSPLTGGETQYF | TGTGCCAGCAGTCCACTTACAGGGGGGGAGACCCAGTACTTC
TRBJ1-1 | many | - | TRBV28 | CASSLRVSGNTEAFF | TGTGCCAGCAGTTTAAGGGTTTCGGGGAACACTGAAGCTTTCTTT
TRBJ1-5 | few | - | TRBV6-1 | CASSFPGGNQPQHF | TGTGCCAGCAGTTTCCCAGGGGGCAATCAGCCCCAGCATTTT
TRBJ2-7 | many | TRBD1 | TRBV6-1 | CASTRPETTGHEQYF | TGTGCCAGCACCCGACCGGAGACGACAGGGCACGAGCAGTACTTC
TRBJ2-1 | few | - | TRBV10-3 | CAISSGWAPHNEQFF | TGTGCCATCAGTTCCGGATGGGCCCCTCACAATGAGCAGTTCTTC